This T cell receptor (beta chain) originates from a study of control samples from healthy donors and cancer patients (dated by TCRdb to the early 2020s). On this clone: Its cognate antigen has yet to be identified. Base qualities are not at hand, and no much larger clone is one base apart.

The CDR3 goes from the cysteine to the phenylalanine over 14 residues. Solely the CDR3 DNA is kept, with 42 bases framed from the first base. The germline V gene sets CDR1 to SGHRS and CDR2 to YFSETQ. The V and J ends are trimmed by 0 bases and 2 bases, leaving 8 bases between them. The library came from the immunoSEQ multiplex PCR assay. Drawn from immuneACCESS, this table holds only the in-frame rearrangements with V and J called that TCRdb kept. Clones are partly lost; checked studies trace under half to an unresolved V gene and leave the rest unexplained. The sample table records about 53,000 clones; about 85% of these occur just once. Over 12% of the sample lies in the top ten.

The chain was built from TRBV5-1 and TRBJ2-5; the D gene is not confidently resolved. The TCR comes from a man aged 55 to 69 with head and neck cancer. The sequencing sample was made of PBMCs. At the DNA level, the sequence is TGCGCCAGCAGCTTGGGACGGAGACAAGAGACCCAGTACTTC. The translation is CASSLGRRQETQYF.